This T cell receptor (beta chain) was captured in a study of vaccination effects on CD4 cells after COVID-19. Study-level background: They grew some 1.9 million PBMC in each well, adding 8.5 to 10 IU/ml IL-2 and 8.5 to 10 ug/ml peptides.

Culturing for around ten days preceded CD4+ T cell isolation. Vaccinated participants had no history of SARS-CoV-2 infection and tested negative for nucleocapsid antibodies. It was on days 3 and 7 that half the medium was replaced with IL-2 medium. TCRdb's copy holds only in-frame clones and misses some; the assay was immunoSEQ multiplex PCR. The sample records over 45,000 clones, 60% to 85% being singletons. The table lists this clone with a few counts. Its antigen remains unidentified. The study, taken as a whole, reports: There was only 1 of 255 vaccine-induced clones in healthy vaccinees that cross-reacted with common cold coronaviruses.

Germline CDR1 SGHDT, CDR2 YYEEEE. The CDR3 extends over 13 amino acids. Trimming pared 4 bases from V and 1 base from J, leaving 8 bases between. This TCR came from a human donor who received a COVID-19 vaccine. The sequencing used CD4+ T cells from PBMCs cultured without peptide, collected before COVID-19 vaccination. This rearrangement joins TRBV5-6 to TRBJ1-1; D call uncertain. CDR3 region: CASSEQWNTEAFF. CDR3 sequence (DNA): TGTGCCAGCAGCGAACAGTGGAACACTGAAGCTTTCTTT.